The 26 T cell receptor beta chains below all came from one sample that was sequenced in a study of spatial heterogeneity in lung cancer. Study findings and constraints: Tumoral mutation counts were tracked by counts of expanded intratumoral alpha and beta TCRs.

TCRdb reprocessed the 5' RACE reads with MiXCR, giving one entry per CDR3 protein. Of about 100,000 distinct CDR3 sequences in the sample, about 4.4% were seen once. These receptors have no identified antigens. Time point in this sample: sample taken at primary tumor resection. The input for sequencing was lung tumor tissue, taken at surgery. These receptors originate from a male donor with early-stage non-small cell lung cancer.

There are many counts of this clonotype. The chain employs TRBV5-6 and TRBJ1-5; D is undetermined. This CDR3 has 15 residues. The germline V and J ends were trimmed by 2 bases and 4 bases, with 13 bases remaining between them. CDR1 and CDR2 (germline): SGHDT, YYEEEE. The chain's CDR3 is CASSLIVPENQPQHF. DNA of the CDR3: TGTGCCAGCAGCTTAATTGTTCCGGAGAATCAGCCCCAGCATTTT.

There are many counts of this clonotype. CDR3 loop: CASSRDLSRGGEQYF. The CDR3 DNA follows: TGTGCCAGCAGCCGAGACCTCTCAAGGGGGGGCGAGCAGTACTTC. The V call is TRBV3-1, the J call TRBJ2-7, with TRBD2 as a possible D gene (7 bases). This CDR3 region has 15 residues. Between the trimmed V and J ends, which lost 4 bases and 6 bases, there was a span of 19 bases. The germline V gene encodes CDR1 LGHDT and CDR2 YNNKEL (reference sequence).

The table lists this clonotype with many counts. V usage is TRBV6-6 and J usage is TRBJ2-7, with D unclear. Germline assignment: CDR1 MNHNY and CDR2 SVGAGI (reference sequence). Trimming pared 8 bases from V and 2 bases from J, leaving 13 bases between. The CDR3 runs 13 residues. CDR3 sequence: CASGSLTPYEQYF. In nucleotides, the CDR3 is TGTGCCAGCGGGTCACTTACCCCCTACGAGCAGTACTTC.

Regarding this clonotype: A much more abundant neighbour one base away suggests this may be a read error. The chain joins TRBV21-1 to TRBJ1-5; TRBD1 is the table's D call and was not checked against the DNA. TRBV21-1 is annotated as a pseudogene. This CDR3 has 14 residues. The CDR3 is CASSPTGSSQPQHF. In DNA, the CDR3 is TGTGCCAGCAGCCCCACAGGGTCCAGTCAGCCCCAGCATTTT.

This clonotype was found many times. The chain carries TRBV28 and TRBJ2-7; unclear D gene. This CDR3 region has 10 residues. Germline CDR1 MDHEN, CDR2 SYDVKM. V dropped 3 bases and J dropped 5 bases, with 2 bases sitting between them. CDR3 amino acids: CASSFDEQYF. Here the CDR3 DNA reads TGTGCCAGCAGTTTCGACGAGCAGTACTTC.

This clonotype was found many times. The chain has TRBV20-1 and TRBJ2-1; 14 bases line up with TRBD2. The CDR3 is made up of 15 amino acids. Losses at the gene ends were 6 bases for V and 10 bases for J; bases not matched to a gene: 11. Germline V gene lookup returns CDR1 DFQATT and CDR2 SNEGSKA (reference sequence). CDR3 region: CSAFATSGRDGEQFF. DNA for the CDR3: TGCAGTGCGTTCGCGACTAGCGGGAGGGATGGGGAGCAGTTCTTC.

Ten or more counts support this clonotype. The chain employs TRBV28 and TRBJ2-3, with D perhaps matching TRBD1 or TRBD2 (5 bases each). CDR1 is MDHEN, CDR2 SYDVKM, per germline. CDR3 length equals 17 residues. V lost 5 bases, J lost 6 bases, and 24 bases lay in between. The CDR3 DNA reads TGTGCCAGCAGTCCCAGACTCCGGGACGCCGGCCCGGATACGCAGTATTTT. Amino acid sequence: CASSPRLRDAGPDTQYF.

This clonotype has a count of ten or more. The chain carries TRBV20-1 and TRBJ2-7, with 7 bases identical to TRBD1. Per germline, CDR1 DFQATT and CDR2 SNEGSKA (reference sequence). This CDR3 has 12 residues. V gave up 4 bases and J gave up 2 bases; unmatched junction bases: 2. The CDR3 reads CSAMTGTYEQYF. CDR3 nucleotides: TGCAGTGCTATGACAGGGACCTACGAGCAGTACTTC.

This clonotype came up a few times. The chain carries TRBV20-1 and TRBJ1-5; unclear D gene. The CDR3 extends over 12 amino acids. V was cut by 2 bases and J by 9 bases, with 11 bases left in between. Per the germline V gene, CDR1 is DFQATT and CDR2 is SNEGSKA (reference sequence). As DNA, the CDR3 is TGCAGTGCTAGATCCCCCGCGGGGCCCCAGCATTTT. Translation: CSARSPAGPQHF.

This clonotype has a count of ten or more. The rearrangement joins TRBV28 to TRBJ2-1; D might be TRBD2 (6 bases). Per the germline V gene, CDR1 is MDHEN and CDR2 is SYDVKM. Trimming shortened V by 5 bases and J by 7 bases, and 21 bases separated the two germline ends. The CDR3 extends over 16 amino acids. This CDR3 reads CASSPYRLDRGNEQFF. DNA of the CDR3: TGTGCCAGCAGTCCGTACCGACTCGACCGGGGGAATGAGCAGTTCTTC.

This clonotype has only a few counts. This chain uses TRBV9 with TRBJ2-7; 8 bases are shared with TRBD2. The CDR3 contains 13 residues. Germline CDR1 reads SGDLS; CDR2 reads YYNGEE. The V gene end was trimmed by 4 bases and the J gene end by 6 bases; junction bases not matched to a gene: 6. CDR3 DNA sequence: TGTGCCAGCAGCACTAGCGGTTGGGGCGAGCAGTACTTC. This translates into CASSTSGWGEQYF.

This clonotype was counted ten times or more. The chain uses TRBV20-1 and TRBJ2-3, with D uncertain. CDR3 length: 14 amino acids. Trimming shortened V by 6 bases and J by 4 bases, and 17 bases separated the two germline ends. Germline V gene sequence: CDR1 DFQATT, CDR2 SNEGSKA (reference sequence). The CDR3 DNA sequence: TGCAGTGCGCTAGACCGCATTTCGGCAGATACGCAGTATTTT. Protein sequence: CSALDRISADTQYF.

Ten or more counts support this clonotype. The chain uses TRBV20-1 and TRBJ2-3; the D gene could be TRBD1 or TRBD2 (5 bases each). There are 13 residues in the CDR3. V dropped 3 bases and J dropped 3 bases, with 10 bases sitting between them. Germline V gene sequence: CDR1 DFQATT, CDR2 SNEGSKA (reference sequence). CDR3 amino acids: CSASYGTTDTQYF. The DNA for the CDR3 is TGCAGTGCTAGTTACGGGACGACAGATACGCAGTATTTT.

This clonotype was picked up many times. The rearrangement links TRBV6-5 to TRBJ2-5; TRBD1 might be the D (6 bases). CDR1 and CDR2 from the germline V gene are MNHEY and SVGAGI. V was cut by 2 bases and J by 5 bases, with 12 bases left in between. The CDR3 runs 14 residues. In DNA, the CDR3 is TGTGCCAGCAGTTACGACGCAGGGGACGAGACCCAGTACTTC. Translating gives CASSYDAGDETQYF.

The chain couples TRBV20-1 to TRBJ2-5; 7 bases map to TRBD2. The ends lost 1 base at V and 1 base at J; junction bases unmatched: 15. Germline V gives CDR1 DFQATT, CDR2 SNEGSKA (reference sequence). This CDR3 spans 18 amino acids. Here the CDR3 reads CSARGPGEAGPSQETQYF. The CDR3 DNA sequence: TGCAGTGCTAGAGGGCCAGGCGAAGCGGGGCCATCCCAAGAGACCCAGTACTTC.

This clonotype has at least ten counts. The chain employs TRBV12-3 or TRBV12-4 and TRBJ1-1; 8 bases agree with TRBD1. The CDR3 covers 13 residues. The V and J ends lost 5 bases and 4 bases, in that order; junction bases with no gene match: 3. Written as DNA, the CDR3 is TGTGCCAGCAGTATGACAGGGGCCACTGAAGCTTTCTTT. Its translation: CASSMTGATEAFF.

V gene TRBV5-1 combines with J gene TRBJ2-5; TRBD2 might be the D (6 bases). The CDR3 sequence is 17 residues long. Germline lookup yields CDR1 SGHRS and CDR2 YFSETQ. Trimming stripped 4 bases from V and 1 base from J, with 20 bases between. DNA for the CDR3: TGCGCCAGCAGCCAACAGCCCGGTCGGGGGACCCAAGAGACCCAGTACTTC. Residues: CASSQQPGRGTQETQYF. The full variable domain, completed using reference TRBV5-1 and TRBJ2-5, is KAGVTQTPRYLIKTRGQQVTLSCSPISGHRSVSWYQQTPGQGLQFLFEYFSETQRNKGNFPGRFSGRQFSNSRSEMNVSTLELGDSALYLCASSQQPGRGTQETQYFGPGTRLLVL.

The sample holds many counts of this clonotype. The chain carries TRBV28 and TRBJ1-5; no definite D call. CDR3 length: 14 amino acids. Trimming removed 3 bases at V and 7 bases at J, with 13 bases between. The V gene's germline CDR1 is MDHEN and CDR2 SYDVKM. Here the CDR3 reads CASSFPGPRQPQHF. The CDR3, as DNA: TGTGCCAGCAGTTTCCCTGGGCCGAGGCAGCCCCAGCATTTT.

The chain employs TRBV15 and TRBJ2-1; the D gene is possibly TRBD1 (5 bases). Trimming cost V 0 bases and J 2 bases, with 17 bases left between them. CDR3 length equals 18 residues. Per the germline V gene, CDR1 is LNHNV and CDR2 is YYDKDF (reference sequence). The CDR3 here is CATSRDLTQVGPYNEQFF. The DNA of the CDR3 is TGTGCCACCAGCAGAGATCTCACGCAAGTGGGGCCCTACAATGAGCAGTTCTTC.

With respect to this clonotype: A read error may be the cause here, since a much bigger clone is one base away. The chain carries TRBV5-6 and TRBJ2-2; D uncertain. CDR3 length: 14 amino acids. Germline CDR1 SGHDT, CDR2 YYEEEE. Trimming removed 4 bases at V and 6 bases at J, with 13 bases between. The CDR3 is CASSLATLAGELFF. In DNA form, the CDR3 reads TGTGCCAGCAGCCTTGCCACGCTGGCCGGGGAGCTGTTTTTT.

At least ten counts were recorded for this clonotype. The chain employs TRBV18 and TRBJ1-3; possibly TRBD1 for D (5 bases). Germline CDR1 reads KGHSH; CDR2 reads LQKENI. This CDR3 is 16 amino acids long. V was cut by 2 bases and J by 0 bases, with 11 bases left in between. The CDR3 DNA is TGTGCCAGCTCACCAGGGACGGCGAGCTCTGGAAACACCATATATTTT. Protein: CASSPGTASSGNTIYF.

At least ten counts were recorded for this clonotype. This chain joins TRBV5-4 and TRBJ2-5; D is ambiguous. The CDR3 has 13 residues. Trimming removed 3 bases from V and 5 bases from J, with 11 bases in between. CDR1 is SGHNT, CDR2 YYREEE, per germline (reference sequence). CDR3 DNA: TGTGCCAGCAGCTCGGAAATTTGGGAGACCCAGTACTTC. Its protein is CASSSEIWETQYF.

The J gene is TRBJ2-5, the V gene TRBV7-4, with 7 positions matching TRBD2. The trim removed 8 bases at V and 3 bases at J, leaving 6 bases unmatched. Germline V gives CDR1 SGHVT, CDR2 SQSDAQ. The CDR3 extends over 13 amino acids. The CDR3 sequence is CASGGGGEETQYF. In DNA, the CDR3 is TGTGCCAGCGGTGGGGGAGGGGAAGAGACCCAGTACTTC.

This clonotype was counted ten times or more. The CDR3 nucleotides read TGTGCCAGCAGCCTGGGACAGGCGAATATGTATGGCTACACCTTC. It specifies CASSLGQANMYGYTF. The chain combines TRBV7-9 with TRBJ1-2, with TRBD1 identical over 8 bases. Germline V gene data show CDR1 as SEHNR and CDR2 as FQNEAQ (reference sequence). This CDR3 is built from 15 residues. V was clipped by 5 bases and J by 5 bases; unmatched bases: 10.

There are many counts of this clonotype. The chain combines TRBV6-5 with TRBJ2-6; 7 bases fit TRBD1. The CDR3 has 14 residues. The V gene end was trimmed by 8 bases and the J gene end by 2 bases; junction bases not matched to a gene: 3. Germline lookup yields CDR1 MNHEY and CDR2 SVGAGI. CDR3 DNA: TGTGCCAGCTGGACAGGCGCTGGGGCCAACGTCCTGACTTTC. This codes for CASWTGAGANVLTF.

This clonotype appeared many times. The V call is TRBV15, the J call TRBJ1-5; D gene ambiguous. Trimming stripped 0 bases from V and 1 base from J, with 4 bases between. The CDR3 totals 14 residues. The germline CDR1 and CDR2 sequences are LNHNV and YYDKDF (reference sequence). The CDR3 bases are TGTGCCACCAGCAGAGATTTGAGCAATCAGCCCCAGCATTTT. Translated: CATSRDLSNQPQHF.